A selection of T cell receptor beta chains follows, all from one sample in a study of response to subunit inactivated influenza vaccine. TCRdb re-derived calls from the RT-PCR reads in MiXCR, one entry per CDR3 protein. The table includes roughly 650,000 distinct CDR3 sequences, around 13% detected once. This specimen was PBMCs from blood, taken around two weeks before vaccination. The receptors were gathered from a man aged 50 to 60 who received an inactivated influenza vaccine. Each CDR3 is given with its conserved first and last residue. Each record gives: CDR3 DNA, CDR3 protein, clone size, D gene, J gene, V gene. A D gene is named only where the DNA matches it firmly. Where a row states a size, it is once, few, many or the class of an expanded clone; other rows omit it.

DNA: TGTGCCAGCAGCCCCCCGCGGACCACAGATACGCAGTATTTT
CDR3: CASSPPRTTDTQYF
size: few
D: .
J: TRBJ2-3
V: TRBV13

DNA: TGTGCCAGCAGTTTCCCCCAGGGCCCGTCTGATGAGCAGTTCTTC
CDR3: CASSFPQGPSDEQFF
size: .
D: .
J: TRBJ2-1
V: TRBV12-3/TRBV12-4

DNA: TGCAGTGCTAGAGCAGGGGGCTGGAATGAGCAGTTCTTC
CDR3: CSARAGGWNEQFF
size: .
D: TRBD1
J: TRBJ2-1
V: TRBV20-1

DNA: TGCAGTGCTAGAGATTGGGACAGTAATCAGCCCCAGCATTTT
CDR3: CSARDWDSNQPQHF
size: many
D: TRBD1
J: TRBJ1-5
V: TRBV20-1

DNA: TGTGCCAGCAGCTTAAGTCCTGCGAACACCGGGGAGCTGTTTTTT
CDR3: CASSLSPANTGELFF
size: .
D: .
J: TRBJ2-2
V: TRBV7-6

DNA: TGTGCCAGCAGTGCCGGGACAGGGGGCGGAAACACTGAAGCTTTCTTT
CDR3: CASSAGTGGGNTEAFF
size: few
D: TRBD1
J: TRBJ1-1
V: TRBV27

DNA: TGTGCCAGCAGTCCCGGTGTGGTTAGCACAGATACGCAGTATTTT
CDR3: CASSPGVVSTDTQYF
size: .
D: .
J: TRBJ2-3
V: TRBV28

DNA: TGTGCCAGCAGCTTCGGACAGTACGCTGAGACCCAGTACTTC
CDR3: CASSFGQYAETQYF
size: .
D: .
J: TRBJ2-5
V: TRBV7-6

DNA: TGTGCCAGCAGCACCACCGGGACAACCAATCAGCCCCAGCATTTT
CDR3: CASSTTGTTNQPQHF
size: few
D: .
J: TRBJ1-5
V: TRBV9

DNA: TGTTCCAGCAAGCCGGGACTAGCGGACGAGCAGTACTTC
CDR3: CSSKPGLADEQYF
size: .
D: TRBD2
J: TRBJ2-7
V: TRBV6-2/TRBV6-3

DNA: TGTGCCAGCAGCTTGGGGCCTCTAGGGGTACAAGAGACCCAGTACTTC
CDR3: CASSLGPLGVQETQYF
size: .
D: .
J: TRBJ2-5
V: TRBV7-3

DNA: TGTGCCAGCAGCTTGGACAGGGACAGCGAGCAGTACTTC
CDR3: CASSLDRDSEQYF
size: few
D: TRBD1
J: TRBJ2-7
V: TRBV7-6